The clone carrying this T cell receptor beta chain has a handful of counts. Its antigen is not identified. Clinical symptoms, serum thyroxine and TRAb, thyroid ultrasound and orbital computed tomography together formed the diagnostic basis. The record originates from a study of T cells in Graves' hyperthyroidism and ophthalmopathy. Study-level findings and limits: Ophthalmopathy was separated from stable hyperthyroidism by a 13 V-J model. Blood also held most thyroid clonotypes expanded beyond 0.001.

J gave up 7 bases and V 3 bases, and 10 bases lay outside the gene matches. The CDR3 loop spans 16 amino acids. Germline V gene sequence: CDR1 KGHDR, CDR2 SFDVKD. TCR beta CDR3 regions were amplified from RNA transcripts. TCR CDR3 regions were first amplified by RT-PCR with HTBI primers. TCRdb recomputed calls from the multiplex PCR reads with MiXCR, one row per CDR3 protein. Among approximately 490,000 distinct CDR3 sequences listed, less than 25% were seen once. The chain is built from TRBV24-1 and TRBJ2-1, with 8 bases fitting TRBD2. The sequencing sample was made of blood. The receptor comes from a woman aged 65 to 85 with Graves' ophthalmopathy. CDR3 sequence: CATSDAYSGIGNEQFF. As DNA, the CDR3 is TGTGCCACCAGTGATGCATATAGCGGGATTGGGAATGAGCAGTTCTTC.